This entry features one T cell receptor (beta chain) sequence. Its antigen remains unidentified. No base quality values were provided; no much bigger clone lies one nucleotide off. The sample comes from a study of blood T cell repertoires in COVID-19 (dated by TCRdb to the early 2020s). About the investigation overall: Collaborator samples came from the United States, Italy and Spain and covered acute and convalescent phases of COVID-19. The sample metadata nearly always contained a de-identified subject ID, COVID-19 status, age in years and sex. Deeply sampled blood TCRbeta repertoires from subjects exposed to, actively infected with, or recovered from COVID-19 were included in the dataset. Where available, HLA class I and class II types were taken from metadata supplied by the sample provider and were not determined by assay-based typing. Samples were obtained from the ongoing ImmuneRACE study (first 160 participants) and from 1,254 subjects provided by 6 global collaborators. The repertoires were released in a freely available public database meant as a resource for research on the immune response to SARS-CoV-2. The material from the prospective study consisted of cDNA or gDNA derived from T cells, B-cell-depleted T cells, or PBMCs.

TCRbeta CDR3 regions were amplified from genomic DNA using the immunoSEQ Assay, a bias-controlled multiplex PCR. The study's own analysis went as follows. Within the assay, amplification of reference gene primers was used to estimate how many nucleated cells each sample contained. Sequence reads were collapsed and filtered to measure the absolute abundance of every unique TCRbeta CDR3 rearrangement. For each sample, productive Simpson clonality was calculated by taking the square root of Simpson's diversity index across productive rearrangements. As stored in TCRdb, this immuneACCESS dataset retains in-frame rearrangements with V and J assigned. A fraction of the clones does not appear; measured against another copy, unresolved V genes explain less than half of the discrepancy, and the remainder lacks a known reason. The V and J calls and clone size come from that table; D and trimming were worked out from the DNA. The sample includes approximately 330,000 clones, with around 87% observed a single time. Roughly 1% of the sample belongs to the ten largest clones.

What the work shows at the level of the full study, not this receptor alone: The quantity of clinical and demographic metadata differed by source and by participant and was supplied without curation.

The germline V gene sets CDR1 to MNHEY and CDR2 to SVGAGI. Its CDR3 holds 13 amino acids, cysteine through phenylalanine. The only DNA kept is the CDR3, 39 bases in frame from the first base. V lost 5 bases and J lost 1 base; the stretch between them is 9 bases long. One collaborating source in Seattle enrolled patients while the patients were actively infected and followed the patients over time throughout the course of disease. Each collaborating institution followed its own protocols to collect whole blood in K2EDTA tubes. For TCRbeta analysis, collaborator samples were shipped as frozen whole blood, as isolated PBMCs, or as DNA extracted from either sample type.

The V and J genes are TRBV6-5 and TRBJ2-7, with the D gene not clear enough to name. Material for sequencing was peripheral blood. The receptor comes from a woman between 40 and 50 years old with COVID-19, enrolled during active disease. CDR3 loop: CASSHDISYEQYF. The DNA sequence is as follows: TGTGCCAGCAGTCACGACATATCCTACGAGCAGTACTTC.